These 6 T cell receptor beta chains came from one sample sequenced in a study of radiation and T cells in renal cell carcinoma. Measured with immunoSEQ multiplex PCR; TCRdb has only the in-frame clones, and not every one. The sample contains 120,000 to 150,000 clones, 86% of which appear only once. This sample's time point: blood 4 weeks post-SBRT, at nephrectomy. The treatment was: 15 Gy SBRT to primary tumor, nephrectomy 4 weeks later. Sequenced here: blood, sampled from a patient whose treatment included radiotherapy and nephrectomy. The source of these receptors is a woman between 50 and 59 years old with renal cell carcinoma.

The V and J genes are TRBV7-2 and TRBJ1-5, with D tentatively TRBD1 (5 bases). Trimming removed 5 bases at V and 1 base at J, with 9 bases between. Germline loops: CDR1 SGHTA, CDR2 FQGNSA. The CDR3 runs 14 residues. CDR3 residues: CASSIWDSNQPQHF. CDR3 nucleotides: TGTGCCAGCAGCATATGGGACAGCAATCAGCCCCAGCATTTT.

The chain combines TRBV28 with TRBJ2-7; possibly TRBD1 or TRBD2 for D (6 bases each). CDR1 is MDHEN, CDR2 SYDVKM, per germline. Trimming shortened V by 2 bases and J by 5 bases, and 19 bases separated the two germline ends. This CDR3 contains 16 residues. CDR3 in DNA: TGTGCCAGCAGTTTAAACCCAGGGGCGGGGAGTAACGAGCAGTACTTC. Translated: CASSLNPGAGSNEQYF.

This chain links TRBV7-2 with TRBJ2-1; 9 positions agree with TRBD1. This CDR3 region has 15 residues. Germline CDR1 and CDR2: SGHTA and FQGNSA. V lost 5 bases, J lost 6 bases, and 8 bases stayed unmatched. The CDR3 spells CASSPTGGAGNEQFF. The DNA for the CDR3 is TGTGCCAGCAGCCCAACAGGGGGCGCGGGCAATGAGCAGTTCTTC.

This clone was counted a single time. The J gene is TRBJ2-5, the V gene TRBV4-3; 8 nucleotides align to TRBD2. Germline V CDR1 and CDR2: LGHNA, YSLEER. The CDR3 runs 15 residues. After removal of 4 bases from V and 1 base from J, the junction contained 5 bases not matched to a gene. The CDR3 coding sequence is TGCGCCAGCAGCCTCAGCGGGGGACTCCAAGAGACCCAGTACTTC. Translating it yields CASSLSGGLQETQYF.

V is TRBV7-2 and J is TRBJ2-7, with 9 bases identical to TRBD2. The CDR3 contains 14 residues. Per germline, CDR1 SGHTA and CDR2 FQGNSA. V shed 3 bases and J 6 bases; nucleotides not matched to a gene: 6. CDR3: CASSFSSGSSEQYF. The CDR3 DNA follows: TGTGCCAGCAGCTTTAGTAGCGGGAGTTCCGAGCAGTACTTC.

The rearrangement links TRBV5-4 to TRBJ1-1; D is uncertain. This CDR3 spans 11 amino acids. Germline CDR1 reads SGHNT; CDR2 reads YYREEE (reference sequence). With 2 bases removed from V and 11 bases from J, the gap between germline ends came to 10 bases. The CDR3 DNA reads as TGTGCCAGCAGCTTAGGCCCCGAGGCTTTCTTT. Its protein product is CASSLGPEAFF.